The 7 T cell receptor beta chains presented below share a single source sample, sequenced in a study of OX40 agonist ivuxolimab in advanced cancers. Libraries were constructed by the immunoSEQ multiplex PCR assay. TCRdb provides this immuneACCESS table in a form limited to in-frame rearrangements. Some clones are lacking; in checked studies, under half of them reflect an unresolved V gene, and why the rest are absent is not known. This sample gives about 75,000 clones in total; approximately 90% of them show up just once. Roughly 8.6% of the sample is in the top ten clones. The specimen was CD4+ or CD8+ T cells sorted from blood, collected in a trial of the OX40 agonist ivuxolimab. The receptors derive from an adult with an advanced solid tumor such as melanoma, head and neck, liver or kidney cancer.

The CDR3 nucleotides are TGTGCCAGCTCTCTCGGACTAGCGGGGGGCTCGTACCAAGAGACCCAGTACTTC. This codes for CASSLGLAGGSYQETQYF. V and J are TRBV18 and TRBJ2-5, with 14 positions matching TRBD2. The V and J ends lost 6 bases and 0 bases, in that order; junction bases with no gene match: 9. Germline V CDR1 and CDR2: KGHSH, LQKENI. This CDR3 comprises 18 residues.

The CDR3: CASSYGGNTGELFF. CDR3 nucleotides: TGCGCCAGCAGTTATGGGGGCAACACCGGGGAGCTGTTTTTT. V usage is TRBV5-1 and J usage is TRBJ2-2; possibly TRBD1 for D (6 bases). Per germline, CDR1 SGHRS and CDR2 YFSETQ. The CDR3 spans 14 residues. Trimming stripped 5 bases from V and 2 bases from J, with 10 bases between.

The rearrangement uses TRBV7-9 and TRBJ2-4; 10 nucleotides align to TRBD1. The CDR3 totals 16 residues. Germline lookup yields CDR1 SEHNR and CDR2 FQNEAQ (reference sequence). The trim removed 6 bases at V and 0 bases at J, leaving 5 bases unmatched. CDR3 nucleotide sequence: TGTGCCAGCAGTCTCGACAGGGGGCTAGCCAAAAACATTCAGTACTTC. Protein sequence: CASSLDRGLAKNIQYF.

This chain links TRBV5-1 with TRBJ1-1; no reliable D call. This CDR3 comprises 13 residues. The ends were cut back, 5 bases at V and 5 bases at J, with 13 bases in the middle. CDR1 and CDR2 from the germline V gene are SGHRS and YFSETQ. The CDR3 DNA is TGCGCCAGCAGGGAGGGCCTGCAGACTGAAGCTTTCTTT. Translation: CASREGLQTEAFF.

This CDR3 is CASSPGTTPTGELFF. DNA for the CDR3: TGTGCCAGCAGCCCAGGGACCACTCCCACCGGGGAGCTGTTTTTT. The chain is built from TRBV11-2 and TRBJ2-2; D might be TRBD1 or TRBD2, each matching 5 bases. The V gene's germline CDR1 is SGHAT and CDR2 FQNNGV. V was trimmed by 5 bases and J by 4 bases, leaving 14 bases between them. The CDR3 consists of 15 residues.

This chain links TRBV7-2 with TRBJ2-1; 12 bases are shared with TRBD2. The germline V gene has CDR1 SGHTA and CDR2 FQGNSA. V shed 5 bases, J shed 9 bases, and the junction held 11 bases outside the gene matches. This CDR3 has 16 amino acids. The CDR3 loop reads CASSPRLAGGPFEQFF. In DNA, the CDR3 is TGTGCCAGCAGCCCCCGTCTAGCGGGGGGGCCATTTGAGCAGTTCTTC. Combining the CDR3 with reference TRBV7-2 and TRBJ2-1 gives the whole variable domain GAGVSQSPSNKVTEKGKDVELRCDPISGHTALYWYRQSLGQGLEFLIYFQGNSAPDKSGLPSDRFSAERTGGSVSTLTIQRTQQEDSAVYLCASSPRLAGGPFEQFFGPGTRLTVL.

The gene calls are TRBV11-2 and TRBJ2-5, with 7 bases lining up with TRBD1. The CDR3 covers 17 residues. Germline V CDR1 and CDR2: SGHAT, FQNNGV. Trimming removed 6 bases from V and 2 bases from J; junction bases left unmatched: 15. The CDR3 DNA follows: TGTGCCAGCAGTACTCGGACAGGATTTAATACTCAAGAGACCCAGTACTTC. Protein sequence: CASSTRTGFNTQETQYF.